This TCR beta chain was documented in a study of blood T cell repertoires in COVID-19. This table comes from immunoSEQ multiplex PCR, and its TCRdb copy is limited to in-frame clones, with some not included. Of 200,000 to 300,000 clones listed, approximately 86% are singletons. Individuals aged about 18 to 89 years were recruited from 24 US areas. Assignments of participants to cohorts depended upon their own reported clinical history. Cohort 3 donors were reported recovered after two negative PCRs, clearance, or symptom resolution. CDR3 size: 14 residues. V dropped 5 bases and J dropped 3; count of bases not matched to a gene: 4. The V gene's germline CDR1 is SGHTA and CDR2 FQGNSA.

The chain carries TRBV7-2 and TRBJ2-5; 9 bases are a match to TRBD2. The origin of this receptor is a young woman who had recovered from COVID-19. Sequences were obtained from PBMCs or T cells enriched from blood (not recorded which). Written as DNA, the CDR3 is TGTGCCAGCAGCAGACGGACTAGCGAAGAGACCCAGTACTTC. Translating it yields CASSRRTSEETQYF.